The clone carrying this TCR beta chain occurred once. The antigen remains undetermined. The data originate from a study of vaccination and CD4 T cells after COVID-19. Study-level points and caveats: The median count of SARS-CoV-2-reactive clonotypes rose from approximately 21 to 40, not significantly.

The CDR3 loop spans 13 amino acids. Germline V gene sequence: CDR1 ENHRY, CDR2 SYGVKD. Trimming cost V 10 bases and J 0 bases, with 7 bases left between them. Indicated treatment: approximately nine-day PBMC culture with coronavirus spike peptide pools or control peptides (ViraFEST assay). Oncomine TCR Beta short-read sequencing was applied to DNA from cultured CD4+ T cells. Genomic DNA was extracted from cultured CD4+ T cells. TCRdb processed the PCR reads anew with MiXCR; each CDR3 protein has one entry. The sample consists of around 15,000 distinct CDR3 sequences, roughly two thirds of them appearing once.

The sequence was obtained from a human donor who had recovered from COVID-19. What was sequenced was CD4+ T cells from blood, cultured in vitro. The V gene is TRBV10-3, the J gene TRBJ1-6; D not certain. CDR3 nucleotide sequence: TGTGCCACCACCCCCTCCTATAATTCACCCCTCCACTTT. This gives the protein CATTPSYNSPLHF.